This T cell receptor beta chain emerged from a study of cytomegalovirus exposure and HLA in healthy donors. The CDR3 spans 16 residues. Trimming at V came to 0 bases and at J to 3 bases, leaving 4 bases not matched to a gene. CDR1 and CDR2 (germline): MNHEY, SVGAGI. In the PCR, 60 Vbeta and 13 Jbeta primers were used. Produced via immunoSEQ multiplex PCR; TCRdb's table is partial and in-frame only. The sample has roughly 86,000 clones, 50% to 80% seen once. As concerns this clone: The antigen is not known.

Notes on the study in general: The authors later found HLA-associated TCR beta chains more clonally expanded than equally common others.

The source material was PBMCs. The clonotype comes from a man younger than 40 in good health and CMV-seronegative. This chain links TRBV6-5 with TRBJ1-4; 7 nucleotides match TRBD1. CDR3 sequence: CASSYSLGQANEKLFF. The CDR3 coding sequence is TGTGCCAGCAGTTACTCCCTAGGACAGGCTAATGAAAAACTGTTTTTT.